The clone carrying this T cell receptor (beta chain) appeared many times. Antigen: not known. These data originate in a study of regulatory T cells in long-lasting Graves disease. Whole-study context: New Graves' disease cases had less than 3 months of antithyroid drugs. Whole-study results and caveats: Among samples with persistent disease, TRBV28, TRBJ1-2 and TRBJ2-5 were favored.

Noted time point: newly diagnosed GD, antithyroid drugs for less than 3 months. The TCR library used RNA extracted from PBMCs. V lost 3 bases and J lost 8, with 11 bases in between. This CDR3 spans 13 amino acids. Germline CDR1 and CDR2: SGHAT and FQNNGV. Sequencing libraries for TCR beta were prepared with iRepertoire HTBI primers and Arm-PCR of CDR3 regions. Per the original data handling: Samples revealed 50 to 75 TRBV and some 15 TRBJ segments. TCRdb independently ran MiXCR on the multiplex PCR reads; one entry per CDR3 protein. The V and J calls shown here were made by TCRdb, not taken from the authors' results. The table shows 250,000 to 400,000 distinct CDR3 sequences, with over 15% occurring only once.

The starting material was peripheral blood mononuclear cells (PBMCs), obtained at new diagnosis, from a patient treated with antithyroid drugs. This chain links TRBV11-2 with TRBJ1-5, with unresolved D. The receptor was isolated from a female donor with Graves disease. The CDR3 region is CASSLDRREPQHF. In nucleotides, the CDR3 is TGTGCCAGCAGCTTGGACCGTCGGGAGCCCCAGCATTTT.